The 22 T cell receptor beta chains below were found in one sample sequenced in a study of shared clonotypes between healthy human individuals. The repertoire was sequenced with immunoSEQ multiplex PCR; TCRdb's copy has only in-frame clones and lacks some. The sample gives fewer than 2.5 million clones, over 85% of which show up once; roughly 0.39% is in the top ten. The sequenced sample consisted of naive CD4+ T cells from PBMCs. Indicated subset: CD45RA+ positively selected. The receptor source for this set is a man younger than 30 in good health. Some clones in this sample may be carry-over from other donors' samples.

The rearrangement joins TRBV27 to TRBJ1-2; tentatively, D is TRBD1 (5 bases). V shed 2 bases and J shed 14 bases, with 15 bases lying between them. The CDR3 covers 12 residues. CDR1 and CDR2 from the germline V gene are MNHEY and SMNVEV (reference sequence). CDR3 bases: TGTGCCAGCAGTTTAGTTGGAGGGGATTGGACCTTC. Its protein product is CASSLVGGDWTF.

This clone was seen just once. The CDR3 sequence: CASSPPRQGYNEQFF. CDR3 coding DNA: TGTGCCAGCAGTCCTCCCCGACAGGGGTACAATGAGCAGTTCTTC. This chain joins TRBV28 and TRBJ2-1, with TRBD1 identical over 8 bases. Germline CDR1 and CDR2: MDHEN and SYDVKM. The V gene end was trimmed by 5 bases and the J gene end by 4 bases; junction bases not matched to a gene: 7. This CDR3 spans 15 amino acids. The variable domain in full, with the rest retrieved from reference TRBV28 and TRBJ2-1, is DVKVTQSSRYLVKRTGEKVFLECVQDMDHENMFWYRQDPGLGLRLIYFSYDVKMKEKGDIPEGYSVSREKKERFSLILESASTNQTSMYLCASSPPRQGYNEQFFGPGTRLTVL.

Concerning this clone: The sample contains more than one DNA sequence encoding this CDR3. CDR3: CASSLVVTDTQYF. The CDR3 DNA reads TGCGCCAGCAGCTTGGTGGTGACAGATACGCAGTATTTT. V usage is TRBV5-1 and J usage is TRBJ2-3; no reliable D call. The CDR3 contains 13 residues. V dropped 0 bases and J dropped 3 bases, with 5 bases sitting between them. CDR1 and CDR2 from the germline V gene are SGHRS and YFSETQ. The full variable domain, completed using reference TRBV5-1 and TRBJ2-3, is KAGVTQTPRYLIKTRGQQVTLSCSPISGHRSVSWYQQTPGQGLQFLFEYFSETQRNKGNFPGRFSGRQFSNSRSEMNVSTLELGDSALYLCASSLVVTDTQYFGPGTRLTVL.

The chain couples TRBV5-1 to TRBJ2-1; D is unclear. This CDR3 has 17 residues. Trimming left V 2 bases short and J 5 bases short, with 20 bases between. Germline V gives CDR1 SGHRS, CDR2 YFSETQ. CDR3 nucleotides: TGCGCCAGCAGCTTTCTCAGTCTGACGCCAAGGGACAATGAGCAGTTCTTC. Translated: CASSFLSLTPRDNEQFF.

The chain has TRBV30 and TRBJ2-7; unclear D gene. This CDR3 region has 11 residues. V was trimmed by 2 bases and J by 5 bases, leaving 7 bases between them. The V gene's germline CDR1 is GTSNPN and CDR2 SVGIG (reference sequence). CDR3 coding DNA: TGTGCCTGGAGTTCTTCTGACGAGCAGTACTTC. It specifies CAWSSSDEQYF.

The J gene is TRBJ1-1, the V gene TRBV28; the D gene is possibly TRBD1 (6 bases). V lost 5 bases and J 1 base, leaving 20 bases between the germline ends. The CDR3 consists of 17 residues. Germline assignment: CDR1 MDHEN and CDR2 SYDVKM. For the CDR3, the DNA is TGTGCCAGCAGTCCAAGAAATTACAGGGTAGAGAACACTGAAGCTTTCTTT. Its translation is CASSPRNYRVENTEAFF.

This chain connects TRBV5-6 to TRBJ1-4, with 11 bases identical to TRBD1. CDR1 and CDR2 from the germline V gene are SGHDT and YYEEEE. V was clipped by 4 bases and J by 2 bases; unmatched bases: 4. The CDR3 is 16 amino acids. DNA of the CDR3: TGTGCCAGCAGCAAAGGACAGGGGGCGACTAATGAAAAACTGTTTTTT. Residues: CASSKGQGATNEKLFF.

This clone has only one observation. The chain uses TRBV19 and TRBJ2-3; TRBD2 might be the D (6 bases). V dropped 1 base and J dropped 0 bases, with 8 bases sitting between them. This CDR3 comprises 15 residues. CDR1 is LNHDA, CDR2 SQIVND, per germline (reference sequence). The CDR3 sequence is CASSIVRESTDTQYF. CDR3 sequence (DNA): TGTGCCAGTAGTATAGTGCGGGAAAGCACAGATACGCAGTATTTT.

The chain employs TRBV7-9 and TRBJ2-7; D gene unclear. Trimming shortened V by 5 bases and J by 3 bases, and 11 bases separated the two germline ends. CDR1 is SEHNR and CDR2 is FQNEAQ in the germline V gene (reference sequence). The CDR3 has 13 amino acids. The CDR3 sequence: CASSPGRNYEQYF. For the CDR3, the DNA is TGTGCCAGCAGCCCCGGACGGAACTACGAGCAGTACTTC.

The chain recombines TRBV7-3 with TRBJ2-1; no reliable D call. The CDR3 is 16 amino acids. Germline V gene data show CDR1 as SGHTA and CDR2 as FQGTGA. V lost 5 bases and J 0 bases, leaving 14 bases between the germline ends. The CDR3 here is CASSPRAPSSYNEQFF. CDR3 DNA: TGTGCCAGCAGCCCCCGAGCTCCGAGCTCCTACAATGAGCAGTTCTTC.

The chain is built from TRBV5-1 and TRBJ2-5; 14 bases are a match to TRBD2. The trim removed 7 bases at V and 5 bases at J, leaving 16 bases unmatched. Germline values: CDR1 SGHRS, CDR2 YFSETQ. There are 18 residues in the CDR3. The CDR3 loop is CASGGAGLAGAFGETQYF. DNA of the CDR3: TGCGCCAGCGGAGGCGCGGGACTAGCGGGAGCTTTCGGGGAGACCCAGTACTTC. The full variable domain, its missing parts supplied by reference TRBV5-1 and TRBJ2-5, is KAGVTQTPRYLIKTRGQQVTLSCSPISGHRSVSWYQQTPGQGLQFLFEYFSETQRNKGNFPGRFSGRQFSNSRSEMNVSTLELGDSALYLCASGGAGLAGAFGETQYFGPGTRLLVL.

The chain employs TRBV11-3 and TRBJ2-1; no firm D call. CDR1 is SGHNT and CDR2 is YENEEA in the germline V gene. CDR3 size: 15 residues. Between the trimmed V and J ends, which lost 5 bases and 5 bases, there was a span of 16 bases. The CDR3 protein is CASSDFPLGDNEQFF. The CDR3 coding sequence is TGTGCCAGCAGCGACTTCCCGCTTGGCGACAATGAGCAGTTCTTC.

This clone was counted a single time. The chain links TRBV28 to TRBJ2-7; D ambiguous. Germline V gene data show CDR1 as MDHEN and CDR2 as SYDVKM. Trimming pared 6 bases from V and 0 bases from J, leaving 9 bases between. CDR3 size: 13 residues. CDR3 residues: CASRLHGSYEQYF. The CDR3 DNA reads TGTGCCAGCAGATTACACGGCTCCTACGAGCAGTACTTC.

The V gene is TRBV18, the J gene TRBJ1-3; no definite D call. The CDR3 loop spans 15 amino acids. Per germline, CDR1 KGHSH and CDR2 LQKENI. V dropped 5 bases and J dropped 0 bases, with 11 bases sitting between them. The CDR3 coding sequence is TGTGCCAGCTCAGTCTACAGCAGCTCTGGAAACACCATATATTTT. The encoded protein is CASSVYSSSGNTIYF.

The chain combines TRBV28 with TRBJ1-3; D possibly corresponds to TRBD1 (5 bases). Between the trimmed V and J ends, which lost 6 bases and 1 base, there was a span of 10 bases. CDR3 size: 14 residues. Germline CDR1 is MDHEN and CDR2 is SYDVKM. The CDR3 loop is CASRGRTSGNTIYF. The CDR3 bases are TGTGCCAGCAGGGGCAGGACATCTGGAAACACCATATATTTT.

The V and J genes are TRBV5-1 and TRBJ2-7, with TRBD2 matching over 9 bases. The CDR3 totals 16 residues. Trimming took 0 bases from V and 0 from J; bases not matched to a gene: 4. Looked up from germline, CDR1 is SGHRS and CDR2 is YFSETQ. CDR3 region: CASSLVAGGPSYEQYF. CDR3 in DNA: TGCGCCAGCAGCTTGGTTGCGGGAGGGCCCTCCTACGAGCAGTACTTC.

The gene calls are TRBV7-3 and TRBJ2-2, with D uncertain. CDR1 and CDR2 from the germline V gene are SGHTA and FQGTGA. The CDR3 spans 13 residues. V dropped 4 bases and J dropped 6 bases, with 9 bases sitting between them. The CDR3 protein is CASSYTASGELFF. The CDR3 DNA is TGTGCCAGCAGCTATACTGCTTCCGGGGAGCTGTTTTTT.

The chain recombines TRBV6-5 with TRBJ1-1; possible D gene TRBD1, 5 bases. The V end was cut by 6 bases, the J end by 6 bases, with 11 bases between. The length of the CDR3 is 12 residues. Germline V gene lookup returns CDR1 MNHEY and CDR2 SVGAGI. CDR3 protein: CASSGRVAEAFF. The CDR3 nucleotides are TGTGCCAGCAGCGGCAGGGTCGCTGAAGCTTTCTTT.

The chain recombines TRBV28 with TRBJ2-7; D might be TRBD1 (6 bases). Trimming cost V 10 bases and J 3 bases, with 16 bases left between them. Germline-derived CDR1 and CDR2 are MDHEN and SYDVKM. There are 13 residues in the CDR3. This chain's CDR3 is CATTTGPVYEQYF. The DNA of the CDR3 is TGTGCCACGACGACAGGACCGGTCTACGAGCAGTACTTC. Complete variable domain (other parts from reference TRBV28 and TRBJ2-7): DVKVTQSSRYLVKRTGEKVFLECVQDMDHENMFWYRQDPGLGLRLIYFSYDVKMKEKGDIPEGYSVSREKKERFSLILESASTNQTSMYLCATTTGPVYEQYFGPGTRLTVT.

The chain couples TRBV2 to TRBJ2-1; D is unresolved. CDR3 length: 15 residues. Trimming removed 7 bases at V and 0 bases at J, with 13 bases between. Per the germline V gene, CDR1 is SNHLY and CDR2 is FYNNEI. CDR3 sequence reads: CASTLEQTSYNEQFF. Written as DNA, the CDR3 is TGTGCCAGCACCCTTGAGCAAACCTCCTACAATGAGCAGTTCTTC.

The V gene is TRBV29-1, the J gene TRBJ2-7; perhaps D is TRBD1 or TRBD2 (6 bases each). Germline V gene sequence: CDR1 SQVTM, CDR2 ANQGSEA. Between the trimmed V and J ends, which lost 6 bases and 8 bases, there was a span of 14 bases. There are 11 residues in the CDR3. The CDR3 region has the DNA TGCAGCGTATTGGGGGGCGGGCAGCAGTACTTC. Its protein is CSVLGGGQQYF.

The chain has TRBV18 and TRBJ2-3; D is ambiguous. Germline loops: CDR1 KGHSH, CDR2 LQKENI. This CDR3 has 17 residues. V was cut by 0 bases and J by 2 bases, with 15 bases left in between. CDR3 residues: CASSPPGRLSSTDTQYF. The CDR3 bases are TGTGCCAGCTCACCACCCGGTAGACTTTCCTCCACAGATACGCAGTATTTT.